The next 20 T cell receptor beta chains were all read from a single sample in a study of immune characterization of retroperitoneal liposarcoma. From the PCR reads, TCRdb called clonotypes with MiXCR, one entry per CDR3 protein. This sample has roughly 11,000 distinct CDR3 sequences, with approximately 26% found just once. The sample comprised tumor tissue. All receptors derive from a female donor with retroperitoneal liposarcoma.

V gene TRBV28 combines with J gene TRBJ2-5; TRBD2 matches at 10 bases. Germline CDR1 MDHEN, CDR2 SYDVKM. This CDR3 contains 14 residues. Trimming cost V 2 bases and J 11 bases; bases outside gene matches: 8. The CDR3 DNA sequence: TGTGCCAGCAGTTTAACTAGCGGGGTCAATGAGCAGTACTTC. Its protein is CASSLTSGVNEQYF.

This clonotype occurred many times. CDR3 residues: CASSPGWRGYNEQYF. In nucleotides, the CDR3 is TGTGCCAGCAGCCCCGGCTGGAGGGGGTACAATGAGCAGTACTTC. The V and J genes are TRBV6-1 and TRBJ2-1; either TRBD1 or TRBD2 may supply D (6 bases each). Near its end, the DNA agrees better with TRBJ2-7, so the J call may be wrong. Germline values: CDR1 MNHNS, CDR2 SASEGT. CDR3 length equals 15 residues.

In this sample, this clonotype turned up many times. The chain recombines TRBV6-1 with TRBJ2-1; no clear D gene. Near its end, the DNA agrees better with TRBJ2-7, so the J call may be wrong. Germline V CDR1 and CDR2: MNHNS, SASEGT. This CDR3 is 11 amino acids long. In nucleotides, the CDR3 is TGTGCCAGCAGTTTCAACAATGAGCAGTACTTC. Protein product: CASSFNNEQYF.

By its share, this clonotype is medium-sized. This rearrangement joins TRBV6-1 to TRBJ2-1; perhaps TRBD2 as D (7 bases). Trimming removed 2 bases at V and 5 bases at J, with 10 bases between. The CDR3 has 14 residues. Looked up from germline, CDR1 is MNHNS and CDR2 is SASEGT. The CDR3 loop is CASSERGANNEQFF. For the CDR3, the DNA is TGTGCCAGCAGTGAACGGGGGGCGAACAATGAGCAGTTCTTC.

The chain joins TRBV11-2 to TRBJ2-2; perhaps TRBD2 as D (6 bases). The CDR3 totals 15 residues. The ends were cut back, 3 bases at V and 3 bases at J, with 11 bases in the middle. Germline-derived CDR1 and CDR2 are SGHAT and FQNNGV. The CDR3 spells CASSFRRGDTGELFF. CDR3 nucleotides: TGTGCCAGCAGCTTTCGGAGGGGCGACACCGGGGAGCTGTTTTTT.

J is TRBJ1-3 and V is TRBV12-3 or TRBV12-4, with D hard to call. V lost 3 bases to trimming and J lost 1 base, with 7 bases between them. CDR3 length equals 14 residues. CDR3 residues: CASSLMGSGNTIYF. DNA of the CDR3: TGTGCCAGCAGTTTGATGGGATCTGGAAACACCATATATTTT.

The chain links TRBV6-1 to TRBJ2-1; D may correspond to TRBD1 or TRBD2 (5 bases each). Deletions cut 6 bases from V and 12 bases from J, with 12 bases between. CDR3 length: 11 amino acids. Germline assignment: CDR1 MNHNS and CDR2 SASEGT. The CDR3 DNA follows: TGTGCCAGCAGGTACCTGGGACGGCAGTTCTTC. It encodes CASRYLGRQFF.

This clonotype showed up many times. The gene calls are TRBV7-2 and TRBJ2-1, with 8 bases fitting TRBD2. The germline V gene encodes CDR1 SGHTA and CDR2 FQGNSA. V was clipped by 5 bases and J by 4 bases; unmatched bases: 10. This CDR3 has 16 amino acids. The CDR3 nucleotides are TGTGCCAGCAGCAAGAGAGCGGGAGCGCTATACAATGAGCAGTTCTTC. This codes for CASSKRAGALYNEQFF.

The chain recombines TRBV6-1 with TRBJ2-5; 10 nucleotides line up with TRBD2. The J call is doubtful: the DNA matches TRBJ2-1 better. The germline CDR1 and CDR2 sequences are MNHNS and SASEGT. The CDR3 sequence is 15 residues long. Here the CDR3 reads CASSKSLAGPDEQFF. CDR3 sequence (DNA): TGTGCCTCTAGCAAATCACTAGCGGGGCCAGACGAGCAGTTCTTC.

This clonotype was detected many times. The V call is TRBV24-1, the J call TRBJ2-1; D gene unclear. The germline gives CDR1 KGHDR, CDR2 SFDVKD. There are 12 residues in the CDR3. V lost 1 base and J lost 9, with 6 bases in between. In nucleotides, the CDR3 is TGTGCCACCAGTGATTTCCGACTTGAGCAGTTCTTC. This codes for CATSDFRLEQFF.

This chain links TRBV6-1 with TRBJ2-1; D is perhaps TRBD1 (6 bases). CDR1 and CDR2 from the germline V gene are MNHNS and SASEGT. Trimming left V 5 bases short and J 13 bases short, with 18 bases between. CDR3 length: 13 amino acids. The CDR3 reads CASSRTGFETQFF. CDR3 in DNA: TGTGCCAGCAGTAGAACAGGGTTCGAGACCCAGTTCTTC.

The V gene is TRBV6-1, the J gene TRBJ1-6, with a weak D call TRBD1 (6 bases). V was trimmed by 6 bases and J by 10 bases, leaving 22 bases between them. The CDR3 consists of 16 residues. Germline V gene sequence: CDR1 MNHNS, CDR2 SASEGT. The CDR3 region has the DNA TGTGCCAGCAGGGGATCGAACAGGGAAAGCGGATCACCCCTCCACTTT. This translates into CASRGSNRESGSPLHF.

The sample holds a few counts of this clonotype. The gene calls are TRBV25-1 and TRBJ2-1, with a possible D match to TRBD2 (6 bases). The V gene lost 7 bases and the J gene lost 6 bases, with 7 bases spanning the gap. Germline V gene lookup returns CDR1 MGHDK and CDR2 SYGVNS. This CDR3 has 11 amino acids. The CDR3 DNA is TGTGCCAGCATAGCGGCCAATGAGCAGTTCTTC. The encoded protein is CASIAANEQFF.

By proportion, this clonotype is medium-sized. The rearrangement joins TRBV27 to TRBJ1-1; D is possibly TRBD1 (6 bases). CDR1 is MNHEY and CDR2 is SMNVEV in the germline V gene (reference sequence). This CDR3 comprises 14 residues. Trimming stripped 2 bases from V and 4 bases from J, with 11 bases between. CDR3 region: CASSLGGRVTEAFF. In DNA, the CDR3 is TGTGCCAGCAGTTTAGGGGGGCGCGTCACTGAAGCTTTCTTT.

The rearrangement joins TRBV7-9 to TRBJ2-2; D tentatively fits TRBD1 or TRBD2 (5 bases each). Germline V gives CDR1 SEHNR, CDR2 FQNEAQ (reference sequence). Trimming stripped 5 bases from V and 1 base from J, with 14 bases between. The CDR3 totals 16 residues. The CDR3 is CASSPKGGGNTGELFF. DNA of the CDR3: TGTGCCAGCAGCCCGAAGGGTGGGGGGAACACCGGGGAGCTGTTTTTT. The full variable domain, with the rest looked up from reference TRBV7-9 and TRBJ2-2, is DTGVSQNPRHKITKRGQNVTFRCDPISEHNRLYWYRQTLGQGPEFLTYFQNEAQLEKSRLLSDRFSAERPKGSFSTLEIQRTEQGDSAMYLCASSPKGGGNTGELFFGEGSRLTVL.

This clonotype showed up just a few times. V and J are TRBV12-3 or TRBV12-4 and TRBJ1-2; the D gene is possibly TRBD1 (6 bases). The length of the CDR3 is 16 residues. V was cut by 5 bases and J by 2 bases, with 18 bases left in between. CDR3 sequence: CASSPSGGRSNYGYTF. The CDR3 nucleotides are TGTGCCAGCAGTCCCTCTGGGGGCAGGTCGAACTATGGCTACACCTTC.

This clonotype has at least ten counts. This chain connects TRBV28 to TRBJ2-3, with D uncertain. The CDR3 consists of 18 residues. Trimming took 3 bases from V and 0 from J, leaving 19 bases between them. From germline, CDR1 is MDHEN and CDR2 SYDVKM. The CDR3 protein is CASSFGASDDPSTDTQYF. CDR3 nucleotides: TGTGCCAGCAGTTTTGGTGCTTCGGACGACCCTAGCACAGATACGCAGTATTTT.

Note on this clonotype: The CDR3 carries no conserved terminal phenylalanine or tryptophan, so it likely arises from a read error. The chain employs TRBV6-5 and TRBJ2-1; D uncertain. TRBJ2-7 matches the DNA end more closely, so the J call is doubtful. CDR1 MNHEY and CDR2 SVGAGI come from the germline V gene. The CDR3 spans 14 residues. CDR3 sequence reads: CASSYLGGTYEQYS. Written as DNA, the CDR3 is TGTGCCAGCAGTTACTTAGGCGGAACCTACGAGCAGTACAGT.

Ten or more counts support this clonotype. DNA for the CDR3: TGTGCCAGCAGTCTAGTGTGGCGGGGGGGCACAGATACGCAGTATTTT. Translation: CASSLVWRGGTDTQYF. This chain joins TRBV7-2 and TRBJ2-3, with 8 bases matching TRBD2. J was trimmed by 1 base and V by 6 bases; bases with no gene match: 9. CDR3 length: 16 residues. From germline, CDR1 is SGHTA and CDR2 FQGNSA.

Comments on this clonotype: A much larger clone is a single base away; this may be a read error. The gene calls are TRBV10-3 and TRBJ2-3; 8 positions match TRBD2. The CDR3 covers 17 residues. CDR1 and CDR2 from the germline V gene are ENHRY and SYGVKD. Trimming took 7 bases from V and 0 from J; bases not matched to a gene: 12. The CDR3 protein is CAINASGGLASTDTQYF. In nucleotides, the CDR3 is TGTGCCATCAATGCGTCGGGAGGGCTCGCTAGCACAGATACGCAGTATTTT.